One and the same sample provided the 22 T cell receptor beta chains below, sequenced in a study of tissue T cells after allogeneic stem cell transplantation. Clones were sequenced by immunoSEQ multiplex PCR, and TCRdb holds only the in-frame ones, with some missing. The table records 20,000 to 25,000 clones, 55% to 75% of them present only once. The source material was spleen. The origin of the receptors is a female BALB/c mouse in good health. For this mouse line, the MHC haplotype is H2-d.

About this clone itself: Gene and germline names: mouse. The CDR3 end falls 1 residue outside the read, so it is completed with the germline J gene. This chain connects TRBV19 to TRBJ1-4; no clear D. Trimming removed 0 bases from V and 0 bases from J, with 6 bases in between. CDR1 is FNHDT and CDR2 is SITEND in the germline V gene (reference sequence). This CDR3 is 15 amino acids long. CDR3 sequence: CASSIGGISNERLFF. Incomplete CDR3 DNA: TGTGCCAGCAGTATAGGCGGGATTTCCAACGAAAGATTATTT. The full variable domain, rest sourced from reference TRBV19 and TRBJ1-4, is GGIITQTPKFLIGQEGQKLTLKCQQNFNHDTMYWYRQDSGKGLRLIYYSITENDLQKGDLSEGYDASREKKSSFSLTVTSAQKNEMAVFLCASSIGGISNERLFFGHGTKLSVL.

As for this clone: Gene names are the mouse ones. The missing CDR3 end, 1 residue past where the read stops, is filled in from the germline J gene. The chain recombines TRBV4 with TRBJ1-1, with TRBD1 matching over 8 bases. CDR1 and CDR2 from the germline V gene are LGHDT and YNNKQL (reference sequence). The J segment lost 3 bases and the V segment lost 8 bases, leaving 5 bases of the junction unmatched. This CDR3 comprises 13 residues. CDR3 protein: CASVRGLDTEVFF. Incomplete CDR3 DNA: TGTGCCAGCGTCAGGGGGCTCGACACAGAAGTCTTC.

This clone was seen a handful of times. Mouse germline and gene names are used. Coverage ceases 1 residue before the CDR3 finishes, and the germline J gene fills in the end. This chain uses TRBV13-3 with TRBJ1-3; D is unresolved. The CDR3 length is 14 residues. Trimming left V 0 bases short and J 0 bases short, with 4 bases between. The V gene's germline CDR1 is NNHDY and CDR2 SYVADS. The sequenced CDR3 bases are TGTGCCAGCAGTGATGCAGATTCTGGAAATACGCTCTAT. This codes for CASSDADSGNTLY. The complete CDR3 protein is CASSDADSGNTLYF.

Comments on this clone: The listed genes are named as in mouse. With the read ending 1 residue before the CDR3 end, the germline J gene is used to fill in that end. This chain joins TRBV2 and TRBJ2-1; the D gene is possibly TRBD1 (6 bases). V dropped 3 bases and J dropped 3 bases, with 12 bases sitting between them. In germline, CDR1 is LGHNA, CDR2 YSYQKL. This CDR3 has 15 amino acids. CDR3 in amino acids: CASSHRDTLYAEQFF. The part of the CDR3 DNA that was read is TGTGCCAGCAGCCACCGGGACACCCTCTATGCTGAGCAGTTC.

Comment on this clone: Gene and germline names: mouse. The missing CDR3 end, 1 residue past where the read stops, is filled in from the germline J gene. This sequence joins TRBV31 and TRBJ1-2; 8 bases fit TRBD1. J was trimmed by 4 bases and V by 0 bases; bases with no gene match: 4. The CDR3 consists of 14 residues. CDR1 and CDR2 (germline): GKSSPN, SITVG. CDR3 DNA, as far as it was read: TGTGCCTGGAGTCTACCAGGGGGCTTCTCCGACTACACC. Protein sequence: CAWSLPGGFSDYT. The complete CDR3 reads CAWSLPGGFSDYTF.

A word on this clone: Mouse gene names apply. The read comes to an end 1 residue before the CDR3 does, leaving the germline J gene to fill in the end. The gene calls are TRBV13-3 and TRBJ1-1, with a weak D call TRBD1 (5 bases). From germline, CDR1 is NNHDY and CDR2 SYVADS. This CDR3 has 14 amino acids. Trimming removed 5 bases from V and 0 bases from J, with 11 bases in between. Here the CDR3 reads CASRMGVANTEVFF. The sequenced CDR3 bases are TGTGCCAGCAGGATGGGGGTTGCAAACACAGAAGTCTTC.

On this clone: Mouse names are used for the genes. The CDR3 spells CASSPRLGGGAEQFF. The part of the CDR3 DNA that was read is TGTGCCAGCAGCCCTCGACTGGGGGGAGGTGCTGAGCAGTTC. The rearrangement links TRBV5 to TRBJ2-1; 10 bases are shared with TRBD2. The read finishes 1 residue shy of the CDR3 end, and the germline J gene is used to complete it. CDR1 and CDR2 from the germline V gene are LGHNA and YNLKQL (reference sequence). The CDR3 is 15 amino acids. The V and J ends lost 4 bases and 6 bases, in that order; junction bases with no gene match: 6.

Comment on this clone: Gene names denote mouse genes. Read data end 1 residue before the CDR3 end; the end is taken from the germline J gene. This chain links TRBV13-1 with TRBJ2-2; D is perhaps TRBD2 (6 bases). Trimming took 2 bases from V and 0 from J, leaving 8 bases between them. The CDR3 has 15 amino acids. Looked up from germline, CDR1 is NSHNY and CDR2 is SYGAGN. The covered CDR3 bases are TGTGCCAGCAGTGACACTGGGTCAAACACCGGGCAGCTCTAC. It translates to CASSDTGSNTGQLY. The complete CDR3 reads CASSDTGSNTGQLYF.

This clone was counted only a few times. Genes here carry mouse names. The missing CDR3 end, 1 residue past where the read stops, is filled in from the germline J gene. This chain connects TRBV14 to TRBJ1-5, with 10 bases fitting TRBD1. J gave up 7 bases and V 5 bases, and 0 bases lay outside the gene matches. This CDR3 has 12 amino acids. CDR1 and CDR2 from the germline V gene are SGHDT and FRDEAV. This CDR3 is CASRDRGQAPLF. The sequenced part of the CDR3 DNA is TGTGCCAGCAGGGACAGGGGGCAGGCTCCGCTT.

As to this clone: Mouse names are used for the genes. Sequencing ends 1 residue short of the CDR3 end; the germline J gene provides the rest. V is TRBV4 and J is TRBJ1-3; D gene unclear. Deletions cut 4 bases from V and 2 bases from J, with 0 bases between. In germline, CDR1 is LGHDT, CDR2 YNNKQL (reference sequence). The CDR3 consists of 11 residues. The sequenced CDR3 bases are TGTGCCAGCAGCTCTGGAAATACGCTCTAT. This gives the protein CASSSGNTLY. The CDR3 in its entirety is CASSSGNTLYF.

Concerning this clone itself: Gene names and germline refer to mouse. The CDR3 bases that were read are TGTGCTAGCAGGGGACTCTATGAACAGTAC. Translated: CASRGLYEQY. The full CDR3 protein is CASRGLYEQYF. The chain carries TRBV29 and TRBJ2-7, with D possibly matching TRBD2 (6 bases). The sequence runs out 1 residue before the end of the CDR3; the remainder is reconstructed from the germline J gene. V was trimmed by 6 bases and J by 3 bases, leaving 6 bases between them. Germline V gene data show CDR1 as MSHET and CDR2 as SYDVDS. This CDR3 spans 11 amino acids.

To note about this clone: Gene names refer to mouse genes. With the read ending 1 residue before the CDR3 end, the germline J gene is used to fill in that end. The rearrangement links TRBV19 to TRBJ2-7, with no clear D. V was cut by 0 bases and J by 4 bases, with 8 bases left in between. In germline, CDR1 is FNHDT, CDR2 SITEND (reference sequence). The CDR3 length is 13 residues. The CDR3 region is CASSIDLSYEQYF. CDR3 bases read: TGTGCCAGCAGTATAGATCTGTCTTATGAACAGTAC.

Details on this clone: The gene names given are mouse names. Sequencing ends 1 residue short of the CDR3 end; the germline J gene provides the rest. The chain uses TRBV1 and TRBJ1-1; 10 positions match TRBD1. Looked up from germline, CDR1 is NSQYPW and CDR2 is LRSPGD (reference sequence). Trimming cost V 5 bases and J 3 bases; bases outside gene matches: 6. The CDR3 runs to 15 residues. The chain's CDR3 is CTCSPRDRGDTEVFF. CDR3 DNA, as far as it was read: TGCACCTGCAGTCCCCGGGACAGGGGAGACACAGAAGTCTTC.

This clone appeared once. Gene names and germline refer to mouse. The read stops 1 residue short of the end of the CDR3; the missing end is completed from the germline J gene. The chain uses TRBV20 and TRBJ2-5, with TRBD1 identical over 9 bases. The CDR3 is 13 residues long. Trimming removed 4 bases from V and 8 bases from J; junction bases left unmatched: 7. Germline V gene lookup returns CDR1 GFQATS and CDR2 STVNSAI. CDR3 DNA (partial): TGTGGTGCTAACCGGGACAGGGAAGGCACCCAGTAC. Translated, it gives CGANRDREGTQY. The CDR3 in full is CGANRDREGTQYF.

A remark on this clone: Gene names and germline match the mouse. The read ends 1 residue shy of where the CDR3 ends; the end is completed using the germline J gene. The chain recombines TRBV13-2 with TRBJ1-6; a possible D gene is TRBD1 (5 bases). TRBJ1-6 is reported as an ORF; its role is uncertain. Trimming cost V 1 base and J 0 bases, with 5 bases left between them. From germline, CDR1 is NNHNN and CDR2 SYGAGS (reference sequence). CDR3 length: 15 residues. The CDR3 DNA, read in part, is TGTGCCAGCGGTGATAGGGGTTCCTATAATTCGCCCCTCTAC. Translated, it gives CASGDRGSYNSPLY. The complete CDR3 reads CASGDRGSYNSPLYF.

As for this clone: The gene symbols are mouse symbols. The read gets to within 1 residue of the CDR3 end, and the germline J gene fills in the rest. The rearrangement joins TRBV29 to TRBJ1-5, with TRBD1 matching 10 bases. The germline V gene encodes CDR1 MSHET and CDR2 SYDVDS. The CDR3 loop spans 16 amino acids. The junction had 9 bases not matched to a gene; V was cut back by 4 bases and J by 6 bases. The sequenced part of the CDR3 DNA is TGTGCTAGCAGTTCCAACTTCCGGGACAGGGGCCAGGCTCCGCTT. Translating gives CASSSNFRDRGQAPL. In full, the CDR3 is CASSSNFRDRGQAPLF.

This clone was recorded a few times. Mouse gene names and germline throughout. Read coverage stops 1 residue before the CDR3 terminus; the germline J gene supplies the remainder. The genes are TRBV29 and TRBJ2-7, with D possibly matching TRBD1 (6 bases). Between the trimmed V and J ends, which lost 6 bases and 6 bases, there was a span of 12 bases. CDR3 size: 12 residues. Germline CDR1 and CDR2: MSHET and SYDVDS. CDR3: CASSYRGGEQYF. The DNA read from the CDR3 is TGTGCTAGCAGCTACAGAGGGGGTGAACAGTAC.

In regard to this clone: The gene symbols are mouse symbols. Coverage ceases 1 residue before the CDR3 finishes, and the germline J gene fills in the end. The chain links TRBV13-2 to TRBJ1-1, with no clear D. Germline V gene data show CDR1 as NNHNN and CDR2 as SYGAGS (reference sequence). V lost 0 bases and J lost 3, with 9 bases in between. This CDR3 spans 14 amino acids. CDR3 region: CASGDDGVDTEVFF. CDR3 bases read: TGTGCCAGCGGTGATGACGGGGTGGACACAGAAGTCTTC.

Regarding this clone: Mouse names are used for the genes. The read gets to within 1 residue of the CDR3 end, and the germline J gene fills in the rest. The V gene is TRBV5, the J gene TRBJ2-1, with 7 bases matching TRBD1. Germline loops: CDR1 LGHNA, CDR2 YNLKQL (reference sequence). The CDR3 spans 15 residues. V lost 1 base to trimming and J lost 2 bases; unmatched junction nucleotides: 2. CDR3 region: CASSQGTGHYAEQFF. The part of the CDR3 DNA that was read is TGTGCCAGCAGCCAAGGGACAGGTCACTATGCTGAGCAGTTC.

With respect to this clone: Here the gene names and germline are mouse. The read halts 1 residue ahead of the CDR3 end, with the missing end drawn from the germline J gene. V and J are TRBV31 and TRBJ2-5; D is uncertain. The CDR3 length is 13 residues. Trimming took off 4 bases at V and 0 bases at J, with 8 bases between the two ends. CDR1 and CDR2 from the germline V gene are GKSSPN and SITVG. The covered CDR3 bases are TGTGCCTGGACAACTCTTAACCAAGACACCCAGTAC. It yields the protein CAWTTLNQDTQY. The complete CDR3 sequence is CAWTTLNQDTQYF.

Notes on this clone: Mouse gene names and germline throughout. The read terminates 1 residue ahead of where the CDR3 ends, so the germline J gene completes it. The chain has TRBV19 and TRBJ2-3, with D perhaps TRBD1 (6 bases). Germline V CDR1 and CDR2: FNHDT, SITEND (reference sequence). The CDR3 is 15 residues long. V was shortened by 4 bases and J by 0 bases, with 12 bases between the two germline ends. The part of the CDR3 DNA that was read is TGTGCCAGCAGTTCCGGGACAACTAGTGCAGAAACGCTGTAT. This translates into CASSSGTTSAETLY. The CDR3 in full is CASSSGTTSAETLYF.

A remark on this clone: Gene labels here are mouse ones. The CDR3 end is not reached by the read, which stops 1 residue before it; the germline J gene fills it in. The genes are TRBV31 and TRBJ1-6; D not certain. TRBJ1-6 is placed among ORFs of uncertain function. The germline CDR1 and CDR2 sequences are GKSSPN and SITVG. V gave up 0 bases and J gave up 5 bases, with 11 bases separating them. The length of the CDR3 is 15 residues. The CDR3 reads CAWSLLSVDNSPLYF. The CDR3 bases that were read are TGTGCCTGGAGTCTCCTCTCCGTGGATAATTCGCCCCTCTAC.